The 17 T cell receptor beta chains below come from one sample, sequenced in a study of cytomegalovirus exposure and HLA in healthy donors. PCR was performed using 60 Vbeta and 13 Jbeta primers. Sequenced by immunoSEQ multiplex PCR; TCRdb stores in-frame clones only, minus some. The repertoire holds approximately 210,000 clones, with roughly three quarters as singletons. Material: PBMCs. Every receptor here comes from a male donor in good health and CMV-seropositive.

This clone was recorded once. This sequence joins TRBV5-4 and TRBJ2-5; tentative D call: TRBD1 (6 bases). V dropped 7 bases and J dropped 5 bases, with 15 bases sitting between them. CDR1 SGHNT and CDR2 YYREEE come from the germline V gene (reference sequence). This CDR3 spans 13 amino acids. CDR3 nucleotides: TGTGCCAGCTCTCGGTCAGGGGACGAGACCCAGTACTTC. Translation: CASSRSGDETQYF. Looking up the rest from reference TRBV5-4 and TRBJ2-5 gives the full variable domain: ETGVTQSPTHLIKTRGQQVTLRCSSQSGHNTVSWYQQALGQGPQFIFQYYREEENGRGNFPPRFSGLQFPNYSSELNVNALELDDSALYLCASSRSGDETQYFGPGTRLLVL.

The V gene is TRBV9, the J gene TRBJ2-1; D gene ambiguous. This CDR3 spans 12 amino acids. V was clipped by 0 bases and J by 9 bases, with 7 bases between them. Germline CDR1 and CDR2: SGDLS and YYNGEE. The CDR3 spells CASSVEQTEQFF. In DNA, the CDR3 is TGTGCCAGCAGCGTAGAACAGACTGAGCAGTTCTTC.

This clone was observed a single time. The CDR3 nucleotides are TGCGCCAGCAGCCAAGATATTCGAGGGGGCAGTACGCAGTATTTT. It codes for CASSQDIRGGSTQYF. The chain combines TRBV4-3 with TRBJ2-3; 7 bases match TRBD1. V gave up 0 bases and J gave up 8 bases; unmatched junction bases: 8. CDR1 is LGHNA, CDR2 YSLEER, per germline. This CDR3 has 15 amino acids.

The rearrangement joins TRBV7-2 to TRBJ1-2, with a weak D call TRBD1 (6 bases). Trimming stripped 4 bases from V and 7 bases from J, with 16 bases between. The CDR3 is 14 residues long. Germline V lookup: CDR1 SGHTA, CDR2 FQGNSA. Written as DNA, the CDR3 is TGTGCCAGCAGCTCGTTATCAGGGGTTGGTGGCTACACCTTC. Residues: CASSSLSGVGGYTF.

The CDR3 protein is CASTPERDSNQPQHF. The CDR3 region has the DNA TGTGCCAGCACCCCGGAGAGGGATAGCAATCAGCCCCAGCATTTT. The chain uses TRBV28 and TRBJ1-5; D is uncertain. The CDR3 covers 15 residues. With 7 bases removed from V and 0 bases from J, the gap between germline ends came to 13 bases. Germline CDR1 is MDHEN and CDR2 is SYDVKM.

The chain has TRBV29-1 and TRBJ2-7; tentative D call: TRBD2 (7 bases). The CDR3 covers 12 residues. CDR1 and CDR2 from the germline V gene are SQVTM and ANQGSEA. V gave up 4 bases and J gave up 4 bases, with 11 bases separating them. The chain's CDR3 is CSVGEGDYEQYF. Written as DNA, the CDR3 is TGCAGCGTTGGGGAGGGGGATTACGAGCAGTACTTC.

The chain is built from TRBV6-1 and TRBJ2-7, with 8 bases identical to TRBD2. V lost 6 bases and J lost 5; bases outside the gene matches: 6. CDR1 is MNHNS, CDR2 SASEGT, per germline. There are 13 residues in the CDR3. The CDR3, as DNA: TGTGCCAGCAGACCAGCGGGAGCCGACGAGCAGTACTTC. Protein product: CASRPAGADEQYF.

The genes are TRBV6-5 and TRBJ2-2; tentatively, D is TRBD2 (6 bases). The V end was cut by 6 bases, the J end by 4 bases, with 15 bases between. The length of the CDR3 is 15 residues. Germline V CDR1 and CDR2: MNHEY, SVGAGI. The chain's CDR3 is CASSPGVASTGELFF. The CDR3 nucleotides read TGTGCCAGCAGCCCGGGGGTAGCGTCCACCGGGGAGCTGTTTTTT.

The chain joins TRBV18 to TRBJ1-6; the D gene is possibly TRBD1 (6 bases). Trimming left V 3 bases short and J 8 bases short, with 11 bases between. The V gene's germline CDR1 is KGHSH and CDR2 LQKENI. This CDR3 spans 14 amino acids. The DNA for the CDR3 is TGTGCCAGCTCACCGGACAGCATGGATTCACCCCTCCACTTT. Amino acids: CASSPDSMDSPLHF.

The gene calls are TRBV7-2 and TRBJ2-1; TRBD2 matches at 8 bases. Per the germline V gene, CDR1 is SGHTA and CDR2 is FQGNSA. The CDR3 contains 15 residues. With V trimmed by 5 bases and J by 1 base, 4 bases remained unmatched. CDR3 in amino acids: CASSVSGRSYNEQFF. In nucleotides, the CDR3 is TGTGCCAGCAGCGTAAGCGGGAGATCCTACAATGAGCAGTTCTTC.

The gene calls are TRBV29-1 and TRBJ2-5, with D perhaps matching TRBD2 (5 bases). V lost 6 bases to trimming and J lost 5 bases, with 19 bases between them. Germline-derived CDR1 and CDR2 are SQVTM and ANQGSEA. The CDR3 contains 14 residues. The CDR3 nucleotides are TGCAGCGTCGTTCGGGTAGGAGGCTCGGAGACCCAGTACTTC. Residues: CSVVRVGGSETQYF.

This clone was picked up one time. The chain joins TRBV11-3 to TRBJ1-5; 8 bases line up with TRBD1. With V trimmed by 0 bases and J by 4 bases, 8 bases remained unmatched. Germline V gene lookup returns CDR1 SGHNT and CDR2 YENEEA. The CDR3 runs 17 residues. The CDR3 region is CASSLDLPGGRNQPQHF. DNA of the CDR3: TGTGCCAGCAGCTTAGATCTTCCAGGGGGCAGGAATCAGCCCCAGCATTTT.

This clone has just one count. J is TRBJ2-1 and V is TRBV7-2; D might be TRBD2 (6 bases). This CDR3 contains 16 residues. V was clipped by 4 bases and J by 6 bases, with 19 bases between them. From germline, CDR1 is SGHTA and CDR2 FQGNSA. The CDR3: CASSYPGLQLSNEQFF. CDR3 nucleotides: TGTGCCAGCAGCTACCCGGGACTCCAGCTAAGCAATGAGCAGTTCTTC.

This chain links TRBV11-3 with TRBJ2-3; 7 bases are shared with TRBD1. Germline CDR1 and CDR2: SGHNT and YENEEA. Trimming at V came to 1 base and at J to 3 bases, leaving 7 bases not matched to a gene. This CDR3 contains 16 residues. The CDR3 region has the DNA TGTGCCAGCAGCTTAGGCACAGGGGCCAGAACAGATACGCAGTATTTT. Translated, it gives CASSLGTGARTDTQYF.

Comments on this clone: The junction differs from germline at one of its ends, possibly a read error. The V call is TRBV5-6, the J call TRBJ1-2, with a tentative D call TRBD1 (5 bases). The CDR3 is 12 amino acids. The germline V gene encodes CDR1 SGHDT and CDR2 YYEEEE. The CDR3 sequence: CASSRTSAAWGF. CDR3 nucleotides: TGTGCCAGCAGCCGGACATCCGCGGCCTGGGGCTTC.

The chain couples TRBV11-2 to TRBJ2-5, with D possibly TRBD1 on 5 matching bases. This CDR3 is 14 amino acids long. Trimming stripped 2 bases from V and 5 bases from J, with 12 bases between. From germline, CDR1 is SGHAT and CDR2 FQNNGV. Here the CDR3 DNA reads TGTGCCAGCAGCTTACAAAGGGGCGAGGAGACCCAGTACTTC. This encodes CASSLQRGEETQYF.

The DNA of the CDR3 is TGTGCCAGCACTTTCCTACTGGGAGGGGGAGAGACCCAGTACTTC. Its translation is CASTFLLGGGETQYF. The chain recombines TRBV7-3 with TRBJ2-5, with D perhaps matching TRBD2 (7 bases). The CDR3 contains 15 residues. Trimming pared 7 bases from V and 4 bases from J, leaving 19 bases between. From germline, CDR1 is SGHTA and CDR2 FQGTGA.